These T cell receptor beta chains were read from a single sample in a study of blood T cell repertoires in COVID-19. Sequencing was performed with immunoSEQ multiplex PCR; in TCRdb, only in-frame clones are kept and a portion is missing. Here the sample spans around 120,000 clones, about 89% being singletons. The sample taken for sequencing was peripheral blood. The receptors come from a woman aged 70-85 years with acute or convalescent COVID-19. Both conserved end residues are part of each CDR3. Size is stated for part of the rows, as once, few or many counts, or as a class when the clone is expanded.

J: TRBJ2-7; V: TRBV5-1; size: .; CDR3: CASSFRQDEQYF
J: TRBJ1-1; V: TRBV12-3/TRBV12-4; size: .; CDR3: CASGRTEAFF
J: TRBJ1-2; V: TRBV3-1/TRBV3-2; size: .; CDR3: CASSLDRAGGYTF
J: TRBJ1-2; V: TRBV3-1/TRBV3-2; size: .; CDR3: CASSLTGDGGYGYTF
J: TRBJ2-7; V: TRBV12-3/TRBV12-4; size: .; CDR3: CASSLGLRYEQYF
J: TRBJ2-2; V: TRBV7-2; size: .; CDR3: CASSWKGDWELFF
J: TRBJ1-5; V: TRBV7-9; size: .; CDR3: CASSAGNQPQHF
J: TRBJ1-4; V: TRBV3-1/TRBV3-2; size: .; CDR3: CASSQDLPQDGEKLFF
J: TRBJ1-2; V: TRBV11-2; size: once; CDR3: CASSPDRNYGYTF
J: TRBJ1-2; V: TRBV27; size: .; CDR3: CASSKGLGLGRPDYGYTF
J: TRBJ1-2; V: TRBV6-5; size: once; CDR3: CASRLQGANYGYTF
J: TRBJ2-3; V: TRBV19; size: .; CDR3: CASSVTASTDTQYF
J: TRBJ1-4; V: TRBV15; size: .; CDR3: CATSRGTTDPNEKLFF
J: TRBJ1-2; V: TRBV7-9; size: few; CDR3: CASSLRDRGLEGYTF
J: TRBJ2-1; V: TRBV19; size: .; CDR3: CASRDNYNEQFF
J: TRBJ2-2; V: TRBV11-1; size: .; CDR3: CASSLGYRAGELFF
J: TRBJ2-7; V: TRBV28; size: .; CDR3: CASSSVLIGEQYF
J: TRBJ2-3; V: TRBV18; size: few; CDR3: CASSPGGTDTQYF
J: TRBJ2-7; V: TRBV3-1/TRBV3-2; size: .; CDR3: CASSQDVGGGGLYF
J: TRBJ2-3; V: TRBV18; size: .; CDR3: CASSPFEGDLPQYF
J: TRBJ1-5; V: TRBV29-1; size: .; CDR3: CSVGGGEYQPQHF
J: TRBJ1-1; V: TRBV28; size: .; CDR3: CASRSGQGGTEAFF
J: TRBJ2-1; V: TRBV24-1; size: .; CDR3: CATSDSSGQGADNEQFF
J: TRBJ1-6; V: TRBV6-1; size: .; CDR3: CASSEGTGDNSPLHF
J: TRBJ2-7; V: TRBV28; size: .; CDR3: CASSGLITYEQYF
J: TRBJ2-3; V: TRBV30; size: .; CDR3: CATGWGTDTDTQYF
J: TRBJ2-5; V: TRBV11-1; size: .; CDR3: CASTNQRGQETQYF